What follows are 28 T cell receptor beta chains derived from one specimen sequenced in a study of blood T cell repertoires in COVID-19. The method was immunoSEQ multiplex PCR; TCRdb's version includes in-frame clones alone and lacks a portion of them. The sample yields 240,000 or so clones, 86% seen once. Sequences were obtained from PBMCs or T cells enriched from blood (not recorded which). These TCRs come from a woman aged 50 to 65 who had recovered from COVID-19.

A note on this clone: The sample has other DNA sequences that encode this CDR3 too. CDR3 in amino acids: CASSPGQGNSPLHF. The CDR3 DNA sequence: TGTGCCAGTAGTCCGGGACAGGGAAATTCACCCCTCCACTTT. This chain links TRBV19 with TRBJ1-6; TRBD1 matches 9 bases. The CDR3 is 14 residues long. After removal of 5 bases from V and 7 bases from J, the junction contained 3 bases not matched to a gene. Germline V CDR1 and CDR2: LNHDA, SQIVND (reference sequence).

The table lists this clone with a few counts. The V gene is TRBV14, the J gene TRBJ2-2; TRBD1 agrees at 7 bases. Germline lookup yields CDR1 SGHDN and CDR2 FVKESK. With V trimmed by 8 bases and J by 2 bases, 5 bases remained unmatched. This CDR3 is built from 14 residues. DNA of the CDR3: TGTGCCAGCCGGGGACAGCTAAACACCGGGGAGCTGTTTTTT. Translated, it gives CASRGQLNTGELFF.

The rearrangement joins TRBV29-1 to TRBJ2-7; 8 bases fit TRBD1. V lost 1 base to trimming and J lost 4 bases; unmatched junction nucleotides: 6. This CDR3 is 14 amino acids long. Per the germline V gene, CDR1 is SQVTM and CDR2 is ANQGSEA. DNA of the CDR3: TGCAGCGTTGAAGGCAGGGGGCAAACTTACGAGCAGTACTTC. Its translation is CSVEGRGQTYEQYF.

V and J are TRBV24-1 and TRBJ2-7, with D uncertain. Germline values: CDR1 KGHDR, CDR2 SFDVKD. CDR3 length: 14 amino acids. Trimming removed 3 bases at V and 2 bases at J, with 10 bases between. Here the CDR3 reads CATSDPAQPYEQYF. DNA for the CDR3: TGTGCCACCAGTGATCCAGCGCAACCCTACGAGCAGTACTTC.

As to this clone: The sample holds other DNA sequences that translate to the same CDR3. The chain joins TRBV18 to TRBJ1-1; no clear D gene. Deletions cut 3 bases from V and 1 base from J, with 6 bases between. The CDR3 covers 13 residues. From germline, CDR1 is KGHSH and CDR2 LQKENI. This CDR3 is CASSPTANTEAFF. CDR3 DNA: TGTGCCAGCTCACCGACTGCGAACACTGAAGCTTTCTTT.

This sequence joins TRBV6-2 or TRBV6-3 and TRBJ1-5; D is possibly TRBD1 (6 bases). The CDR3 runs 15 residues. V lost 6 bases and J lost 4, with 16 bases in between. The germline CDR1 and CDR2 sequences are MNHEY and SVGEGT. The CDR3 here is CASSHPRGSNQPQHF. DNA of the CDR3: TGTGCCAGCAGCCATCCCAGGGGATCAAATCAGCCCCAGCATTTT.

DNA of the CDR3: TGTGCCAGCTCACCCGTCGCGGGAGGGCCGGAGACCCAGTACTTC. Translation gives CASSPVAGGPETQYF. The chain uses TRBV18 and TRBJ2-5; 9 bases are shared with TRBD2. Germline V CDR1 and CDR2: KGHSH, LQKENI. The CDR3 spans 15 residues. The V and J ends lost 3 bases and 5 bases, in that order; junction bases with no gene match: 7.

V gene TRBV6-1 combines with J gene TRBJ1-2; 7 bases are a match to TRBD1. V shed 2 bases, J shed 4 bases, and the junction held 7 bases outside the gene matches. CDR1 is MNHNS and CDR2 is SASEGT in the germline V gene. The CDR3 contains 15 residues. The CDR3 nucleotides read TGTGCCAGCAGTGAATTTCAGGGGGGTATCTATGGCTACACCTTC. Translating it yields CASSEFQGGIYGYTF.

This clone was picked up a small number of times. The CDR3 region is CASRPRGNTEAFF. The CDR3, as DNA: TGTGCCAGCAGACCAAGGGGGAACACTGAAGCTTTCTTT. V and J are TRBV6-5 and TRBJ1-1; TRBD1 is a possible D gene (5 bases). Germline V gives CDR1 MNHEY, CDR2 SVGAGI. V dropped 6 bases and J dropped 1 base, with 9 bases sitting between them. The CDR3 spans 13 residues.

The CDR3 is CATSDLGGNTGELFF. The CDR3 region has the DNA TGTGCCACCAGTGATTTGGGAGGAAACACCGGGGAGCTGTTTTTT. The V call is TRBV24-1, the J call TRBJ2-2, with D perhaps matching TRBD2 (5 bases). Trimming pared 0 bases from V and 2 bases from J, leaving 6 bases between. In germline, CDR1 is KGHDR, CDR2 SFDVKD. There are 15 residues in the CDR3.

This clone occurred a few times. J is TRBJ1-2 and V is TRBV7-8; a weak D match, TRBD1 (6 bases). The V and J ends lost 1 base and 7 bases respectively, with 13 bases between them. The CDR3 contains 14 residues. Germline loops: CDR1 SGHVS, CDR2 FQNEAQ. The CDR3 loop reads CASSLVQGFSGYTF. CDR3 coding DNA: TGTGCCAGCAGCTTAGTACAGGGTTTTAGTGGCTACACCTTC.

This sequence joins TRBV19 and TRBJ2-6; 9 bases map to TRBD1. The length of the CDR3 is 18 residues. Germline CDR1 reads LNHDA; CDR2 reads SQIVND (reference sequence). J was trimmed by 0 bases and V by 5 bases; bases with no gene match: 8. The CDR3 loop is CASSSGTGTGSGANVLTF. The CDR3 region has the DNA TGTGCCAGTAGTTCAGGGACAGGGACGGGCTCTGGGGCCAACGTCCTGACTTTC.

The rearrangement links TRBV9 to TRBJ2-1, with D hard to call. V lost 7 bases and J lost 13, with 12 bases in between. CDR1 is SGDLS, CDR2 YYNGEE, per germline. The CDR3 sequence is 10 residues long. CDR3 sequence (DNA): TGTGCCAGCGGGTCTAGTAATCAGTTCTTC. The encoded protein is CASGSSNQFF. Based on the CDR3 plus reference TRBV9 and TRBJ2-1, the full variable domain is DSGVTQTPKHLITATGQRVTLRCSPRSGDLSVYWYQQSLDQGLQFLIQYYNGEERAKGNILERFSAQQFPDLHSELNLSSLELGDSALYFCASGSSNQFFGPGTRLTVL.

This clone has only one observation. The CDR3, as DNA: TGTGCCAGCAGTCGAGAATCTGGGGCCAACGTCCTGACTTTC. Translating it yields CASSRESGANVLTF. The chain recombines TRBV6-4 with TRBJ2-6; no clear D gene. Trimming took off 5 bases at V and 1 base at J, with 6 bases between the two ends. The CDR3 sequence is 14 residues long. Germline CDR1 and CDR2: MRHNA and SNTAGT.

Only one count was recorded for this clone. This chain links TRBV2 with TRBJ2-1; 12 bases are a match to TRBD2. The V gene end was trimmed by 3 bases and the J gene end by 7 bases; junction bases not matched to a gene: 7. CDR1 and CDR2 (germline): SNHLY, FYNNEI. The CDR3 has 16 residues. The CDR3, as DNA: TGTGCCAGCAGTGAGGAATTTACTAGCGGGGGGAATGAGCAGTTCTTC. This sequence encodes CASSEEFTSGGNEQFF.

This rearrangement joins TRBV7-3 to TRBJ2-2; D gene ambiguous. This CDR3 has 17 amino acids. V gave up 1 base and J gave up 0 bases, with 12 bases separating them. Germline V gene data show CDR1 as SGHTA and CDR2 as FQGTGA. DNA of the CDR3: TGTGCCAGCAGCTTAAGTAACAGCCTTTCGAACACCGGGGAGCTGTTTTTT. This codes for CASSLSNSLSNTGELFF.

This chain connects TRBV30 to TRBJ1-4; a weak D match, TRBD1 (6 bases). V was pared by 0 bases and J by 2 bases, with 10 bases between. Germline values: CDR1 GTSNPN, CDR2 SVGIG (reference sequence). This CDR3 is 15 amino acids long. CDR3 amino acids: CAWSVPGATNEKLFF. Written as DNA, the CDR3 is TGTGCCTGGAGTGTACCAGGGGCGACTAATGAAAAACTGTTTTTT.

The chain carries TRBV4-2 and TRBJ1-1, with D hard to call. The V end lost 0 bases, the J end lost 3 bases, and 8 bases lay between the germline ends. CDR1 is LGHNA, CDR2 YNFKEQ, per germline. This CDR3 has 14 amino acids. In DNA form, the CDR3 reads TGTGCCAGCAGCCAAGACCTTTCGGACACTGAAGCTTTCTTT. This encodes CASSQDLSDTEAFF.

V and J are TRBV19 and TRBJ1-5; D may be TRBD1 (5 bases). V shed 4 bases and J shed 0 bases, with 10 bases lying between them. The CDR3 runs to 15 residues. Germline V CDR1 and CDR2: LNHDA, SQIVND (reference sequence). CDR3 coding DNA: TGTGCCAGTAGTAGAGGACAAAATAGCAATCAGCCCCAGCATTTT. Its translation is CASSRGQNSNQPQHF.

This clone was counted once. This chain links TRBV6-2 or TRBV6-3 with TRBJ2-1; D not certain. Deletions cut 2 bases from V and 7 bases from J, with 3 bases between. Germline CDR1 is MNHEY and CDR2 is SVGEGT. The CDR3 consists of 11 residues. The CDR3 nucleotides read TGTGCCAGCAGTTACCTAAATGAGCAGTTCTTC. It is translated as CASSYLNEQFF.

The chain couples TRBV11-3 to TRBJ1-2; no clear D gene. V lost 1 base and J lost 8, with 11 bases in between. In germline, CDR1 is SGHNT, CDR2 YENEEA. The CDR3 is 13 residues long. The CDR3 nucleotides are TGTGCCAGCAGCTTAGGATCAGGCCGCGGCTACACCTTC. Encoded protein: CASSLGSGRGYTF.

In DNA, the CDR3 is TGTGCCCACGACACCTATGGCTACACCTTC. Translated, it gives CAHDTYGYTF. The J gene is TRBJ1-2, the V gene TRBV30; no clear D gene. The CDR3 loop spans 10 amino acids. Trimming took off 8 bases at V and 4 bases at J, with 8 bases between the two ends. The germline V gene encodes CDR1 GTSNPN and CDR2 SVGIG (reference sequence). The variable domain in full, completed from reference TRBV30 and TRBJ1-2, reads SQTIHQWPATLVQPVGSPLSLECTVEGTSNPNLYWYRQAAGRGLQLLFYSVGIGQISSEVPQNLSASRPQDRQFILSSKKLLLSDSGFYLCAHDTYGYTFGSGTRLTVV.

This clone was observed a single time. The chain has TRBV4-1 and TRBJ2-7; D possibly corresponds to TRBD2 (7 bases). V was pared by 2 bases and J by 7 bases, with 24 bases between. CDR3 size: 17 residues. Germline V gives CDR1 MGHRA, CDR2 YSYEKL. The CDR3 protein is CASSQPAEGEGLEEQYF. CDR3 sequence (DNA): TGCGCCAGCAGCCAACCGGCAGAGGGGGAGGGCCTAGAGGAGCAGTACTTC.

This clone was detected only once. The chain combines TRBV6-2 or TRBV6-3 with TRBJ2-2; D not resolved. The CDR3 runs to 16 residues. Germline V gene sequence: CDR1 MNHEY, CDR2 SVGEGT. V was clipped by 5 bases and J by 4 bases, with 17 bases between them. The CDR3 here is CASSTLLPIPTGELFF. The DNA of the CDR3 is TGTGCCAGCAGTACATTGTTACCAATTCCCACCGGGGAGCTGTTTTTT.

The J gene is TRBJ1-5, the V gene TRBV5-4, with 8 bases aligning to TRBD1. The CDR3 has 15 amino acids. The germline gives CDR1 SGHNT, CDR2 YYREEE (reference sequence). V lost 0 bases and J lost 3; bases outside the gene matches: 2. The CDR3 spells CASSLGTGINQPQHF. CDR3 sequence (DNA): TGTGCCAGCAGCTTGGGGACAGGGATCAATCAGCCCCAGCATTTT.

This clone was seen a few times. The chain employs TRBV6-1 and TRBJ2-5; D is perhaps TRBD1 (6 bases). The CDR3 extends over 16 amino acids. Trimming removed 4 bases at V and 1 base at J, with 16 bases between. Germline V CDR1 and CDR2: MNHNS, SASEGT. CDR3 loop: CASSAQSQGTQETQYF. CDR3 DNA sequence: TGTGCCAGCAGTGCACAATCGCAGGGGACCCAAGAGACCCAGTACTTC.

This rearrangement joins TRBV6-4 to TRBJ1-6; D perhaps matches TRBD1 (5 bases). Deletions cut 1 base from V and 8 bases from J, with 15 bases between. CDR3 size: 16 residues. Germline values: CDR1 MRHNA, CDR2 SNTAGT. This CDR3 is CASSDLKQAADSPLHF. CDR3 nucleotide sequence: TGTGCCAGCAGTGACTTAAAACAGGCCGCGGATTCACCCCTCCACTTT.

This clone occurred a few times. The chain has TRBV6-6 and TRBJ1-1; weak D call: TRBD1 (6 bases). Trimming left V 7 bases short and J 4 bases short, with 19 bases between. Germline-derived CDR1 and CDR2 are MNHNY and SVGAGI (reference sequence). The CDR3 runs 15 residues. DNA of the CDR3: TGTGCCAGCATGGTATACAGGGTTTCTGGCACTGAAGCTTTCTTT. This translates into CASMVYRVSGTEAFF.